Given below is one T cell receptor (beta chain) in context. Clones were read by immunoSEQ multiplex PCR, and TCRdb kept only the in-frame ones, dropping some. The sample records 100,000 to 150,000 clones, around 88% being singletons. With 3 bases clipped from V and 6 bases from J, the junction kept 7 bases outside the gene matches. The CDR3 is 14 residues long. Germline CDR1 SGHDT, CDR2 YYEEEE. The record originates from a study of cytomegalovirus exposure and HLA in healthy donors. The specimen was PBMCs. The TCR comes from a man between 18 and 29 years old in good health and CMV-seronegative. V usage is TRBV5-6 and J usage is TRBJ2-7; 9 nucleotides align to TRBD1. The CDR3: CASSYGTGLTEQYF. CDR3 coding DNA: TGTGCCAGCAGCTACGGGACAGGGCTAACCGAGCAGTACTTC.